These T cell receptor beta chains were read from a single sample in a study of cytomegalovirus exposure and HLA in healthy donors. Produced via immunoSEQ multiplex PCR; TCRdb's table is partial and in-frame only. Here the sample spans 97,000 or so clones, 63% being singletons. The specimen sequenced was PBMCs. These receptors all come from a human donor in good health. Each CDR3 is given with its conserved first and last residue. The order of the fields is clone size, V gene, J gene, D gene, CDR3 protein, CDR3 DNA. A D gene is named only where the DNA matches it firmly. Clone size is shown for a subset of rows, as once, few, many or a class of expanded clone.

clone_size: few
v_call: TRBV15
j_call: TRBJ2-1
d_call: TRBD2
cdr3_aa: CATKLGRGRDEQFF
cdr3_nt: TGTGCCACCAAGCTCGGGAGGGGACGGGATGAGCAGTTCTTC

clone_size: once
v_call: TRBV7-9
j_call: TRBJ1-3
d_call: TRBD1
cdr3_aa: CASSPGTGFGNTIYF
cdr3_nt: TGTGCCAGCAGCCCCGGGACAGGGTTTGGAAACACCATATATTTT

clone_size: NA
v_call: TRBV9
j_call: TRBJ1-3
d_call: NA
cdr3_aa: CASRSGGDTGNTIYF
cdr3_nt: TGTGCCAGCAGGAGCGGGGGAGACACTGGAAACACCATATATTTT

clone_size: NA
v_call: TRBV9
j_call: TRBJ1-1
d_call: NA
cdr3_aa: CASSVGAENTEAFF
cdr3_nt: TGTGCCAGCAGCGTAGGTGCAGAGAACACTGAAGCTTTCTTT

clone_size: NA
v_call: TRBV6-4
j_call: TRBJ1-5
d_call: NA
cdr3_aa: CASSDLGGSSQPQHF
cdr3_nt: TGTGCCAGCAGTGACTTAGGGGGTAGCAGTCAGCCCCAGCATTTT

clone_size: NA
v_call: TRBV27
j_call: TRBJ2-1
d_call: TRBD2
cdr3_aa: CASSTSTSGNEQFF
cdr3_nt: TGTGCCAGCAGCACCTCAACTAGCGGCAATGAGCAGTTCTTC

clone_size: NA
v_call: TRBV14
j_call: TRBJ1-1
d_call: NA
cdr3_aa: CASTELTGYSSEAFF
cdr3_nt: TGTGCCAGCACAGAACTAACAGGGTATAGTTCTGAAGCTTTCTTT

clone_size: NA
v_call: TRBV4-2
j_call: TRBJ2-3
d_call: TRBD2
cdr3_aa: CASSPLGLAEGADTQYF
cdr3_nt: TGTGCCAGCAGCCCCCTCGGACTAGCGGAGGGGGCAGATACGCAGTATTTT

clone_size: NA
v_call: TRBV7-3
j_call: TRBJ2-1
d_call: NA
cdr3_aa: CASSPQGGLFGGNEQFF
cdr3_nt: TGTGCCAGCAGCCCCCAGGGCGGACTCTTCGGGGGCAATGAGCAGTTCTTC

clone_size: NA
v_call: TRBV28
j_call: TRBJ2-3
d_call: TRBD1
cdr3_aa: CASSSPGTGGTDTQYF
cdr3_nt: TGTGCCAGCAGTTCGCCAGGGACAGGGGGCACAGATACGCAGTATTTT

clone_size: few
v_call: TRBV6-6
j_call: TRBJ2-7
d_call: TRBD1
cdr3_aa: CASSHKGQGASSEQYF
cdr3_nt: TGTGCCAGCAGTCATAAAGGACAGGGGGCGTCCTCCGAGCAGTACTTC

clone_size: NA
v_call: TRBV6-1
j_call: TRBJ2-7
d_call: TRBD1
cdr3_aa: CASSTTGGDTEQYF
cdr3_nt: TGTGCCAGCAGCACGACAGGGGGTGATACGGAGCAGTACTTC

clone_size: NA
v_call: TRBV10-3
j_call: TRBJ1-2
d_call: NA
cdr3_aa: CAISESKILNGYTF
cdr3_nt: TGTGCCATCAGTGAGTCGAAAATACTAAATGGCTACACCTTC

clone_size: few
v_call: TRBV14
j_call: TRBJ2-1
d_call: TRBD2
cdr3_aa: CASSLLAGRYNEQFF
cdr3_nt: TGTGCCAGCAGCCTCCTAGCGGGACGCTACAATGAGCAGTTCTTC

clone_size: once
v_call: TRBV7-8
j_call: TRBJ1-4
d_call: NA
cdr3_aa: CASSLGVGTGHNEKLFF
cdr3_nt: TGTGCCAGCAGCTTAGGAGTCGGAACAGGGCATAATGAAAAACTGTTTTTT

clone_size: NA
v_call: TRBV4-1
j_call: TRBJ2-3
d_call: NA
cdr3_aa: CASSPRGGNTDTQYF
cdr3_nt: TGCGCCAGCAGCCCGCGAGGCGGGAACACAGATACGCAGTATTTT

clone_size: NA
v_call: TRBV12-5
j_call: TRBJ2-3
d_call: TRBD2
cdr3_aa: CASGLTSGSTDTQYF
cdr3_nt: TGTGCTAGTGGTTTGACTAGCGGGAGCACAGATACGCAGTATTTT

clone_size: NA
v_call: TRBV5-1
j_call: TRBJ2-7
d_call: NA
cdr3_aa: CASSLYPGTYEQYF
cdr3_nt: TGCGCCAGCAGCTTGTATCCGGGGACCTACGAGCAGTACTTC

clone_size: once
v_call: TRBV9
j_call: TRBJ2-6
d_call: TRBD2
cdr3_aa: CASSAEVAGGGGANVLTF
cdr3_nt: TGTGCCAGCAGCGCGGAGGTAGCGGGAGGAGGGGGGGCCAACGTCCTGACTTTC

clone_size: NA
v_call: TRBV7-2
j_call: TRBJ2-7
d_call: TRBD2
cdr3_aa: CASSLTLAGGPTEQYF
cdr3_nt: TGTGCCAGCAGCCTTACTCTAGCGGGAGGGCCTACGGAGCAGTACTTC

clone_size: NA
v_call: TRBV6-1
j_call: TRBJ1-2
d_call: NA
cdr3_aa: CASSEASGRASGYTF
cdr3_nt: TGTGCCAGCAGTGAAGCTTCGGGCAGGGCCAGTGGCTACACCTTC

clone_size: NA
v_call: TRBV27
j_call: TRBJ2-7
d_call: TRBD1
cdr3_aa: CASSLFRGNDEQYF
cdr3_nt: TGTGCCAGCAGTTTATTCAGGGGGAACGACGAGCAGTACTTC

clone_size: NA
v_call: TRBV15
j_call: TRBJ2-5
d_call: TRBD2
cdr3_aa: CATSILAGVYETQYF
cdr3_nt: TGTGCCACCAGCATACTAGCGGGAGTGTATGAGACCCAGTACTTC

clone_size: NA
v_call: TRBV5-5
j_call: TRBJ2-7
d_call: TRBD1
cdr3_aa: CASSLIEAGQGAYEQYF
cdr3_nt: TGTGCCAGCAGCTTGATCGAGGCGGGACAGGGGGCCTACGAGCAGTACTTC

clone_size: NA
v_call: TRBV20-1
j_call: TRBJ1-1
d_call: NA
cdr3_aa: CSANKNTEAFF
cdr3_nt: TGCAGTGCTAACAAGAACACTGAAGCTTTCTTT

clone_size: NA
v_call: TRBV30
j_call: TRBJ2-5
d_call: TRBD1
cdr3_aa: CAWGQGGETQYF
cdr3_nt: TGTGCCTGGGGACAGGGTGGAGAGACCCAGTACTTC

clone_size: NA
v_call: TRBV30
j_call: TRBJ2-7
d_call: NA
cdr3_aa: CAWSQDSYEQYF
cdr3_nt: TGTGCCTGGAGTCAGGATTCCTACGAGCAGTACTTC

clone_size: NA
v_call: TRBV15
j_call: TRBJ2-1
d_call: TRBD2
cdr3_aa: CATSRGLAPKYNEQFF
cdr3_nt: TGTGCCACCAGCAGAGGACTAGCCCCCAAATACAATGAGCAGTTCTTC

clone_size: once
v_call: TRBV6-5
j_call: TRBJ2-1
d_call: NA
cdr3_aa: CASRRDTYNEQFF
cdr3_nt: TGTGCCAGCAGACGGGACACATACAATGAGCAGTTCTTC

clone_size: NA
v_call: TRBV4-1
j_call: TRBJ2-1
d_call: TRBD2
cdr3_aa: CASSQRAGGLGPLNEQFF
cdr3_nt: TGCGCCAGCAGCCAAAGAGCGGGGGGACTAGGTCCCCTCAATGAGCAGTTCTTC